This T cell receptor beta chain was observed in a study of blood T cell repertoires in COVID-19. The wider study: Collection of acute and convalescent COVID-19 samples took place in the United States, Italy and Spain. From T cells, B-cell-depleted T cells, or PBMCs came the material, which was cDNA or gDNA.

TCRdb's copy holds only in-frame clones and misses some; the assay was immunoSEQ multiplex PCR. The table has approximately 40,000 clones, around 90% seen once. Sequencing was done on a sample of peripheral blood. The receptor was derived from a woman of 80 years or more with acute or convalescent COVID-19.

CDR3 sequence: CASLHRSRDRDRVPGEQFF. CDR3 in DNA: TGTGCCAGCCTGCACCGGTCCCGGGACAGGGATCGGGTCCCGGGGGAGCAGTTCTTC. The V gene is TRBV2, the J gene TRBJ2-1; TRBD1 matches at 9 bases. J was trimmed by 10 bases and V by 8 bases; bases with no gene match: 27. The CDR3 is made up of 19 amino acids. Looked up from germline, CDR1 is SNHLY and CDR2 is FYNNEI.